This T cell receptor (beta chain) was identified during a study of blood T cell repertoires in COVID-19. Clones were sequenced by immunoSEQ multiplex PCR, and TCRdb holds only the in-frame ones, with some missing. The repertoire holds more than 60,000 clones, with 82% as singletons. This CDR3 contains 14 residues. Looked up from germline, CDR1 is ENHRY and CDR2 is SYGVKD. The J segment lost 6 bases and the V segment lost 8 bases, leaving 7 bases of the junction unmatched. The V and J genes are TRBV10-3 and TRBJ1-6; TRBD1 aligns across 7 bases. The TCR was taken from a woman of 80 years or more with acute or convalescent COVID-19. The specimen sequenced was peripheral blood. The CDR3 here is CAIQGGAINSPLHF. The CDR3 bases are TGTGCCATCCAGGGGGGAGCGATTAATTCACCCCTCCACTTT.